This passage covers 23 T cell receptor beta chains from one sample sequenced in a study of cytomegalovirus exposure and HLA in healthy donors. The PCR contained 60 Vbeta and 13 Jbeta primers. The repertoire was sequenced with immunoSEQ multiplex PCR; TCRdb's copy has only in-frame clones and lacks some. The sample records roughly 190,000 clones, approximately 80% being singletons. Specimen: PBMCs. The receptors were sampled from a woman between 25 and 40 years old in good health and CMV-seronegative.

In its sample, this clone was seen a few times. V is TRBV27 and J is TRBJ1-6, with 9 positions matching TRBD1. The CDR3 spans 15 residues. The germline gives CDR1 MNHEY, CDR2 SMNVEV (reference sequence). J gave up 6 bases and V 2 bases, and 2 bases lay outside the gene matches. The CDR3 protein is CASSLGTGSNSPLHF. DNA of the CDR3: TGTGCCAGCAGTTTAGGGACAGGGAGTAATTCACCCCTCCACTTT.

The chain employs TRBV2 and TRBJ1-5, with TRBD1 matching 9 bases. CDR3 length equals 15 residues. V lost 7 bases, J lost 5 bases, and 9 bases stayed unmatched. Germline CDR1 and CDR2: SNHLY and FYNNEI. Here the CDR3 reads CASTIQGAGDQPQHF. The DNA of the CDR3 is TGTGCCAGCACTATACAGGGGGCGGGAGATCAGCCCCAGCATTTT.

In DNA, the CDR3 is TGTGCCAGTAGTGCAACTAGTTTTTCCTACAATGAGCAGTTCTTC. Its translation: CASSATSFSYNEQFF. V gene TRBV19 combines with J gene TRBJ2-1, with D possibly TRBD2 on 5 matching bases. CDR1 is LNHDA, CDR2 SQIVND, per germline (reference sequence). The CDR3 contains 15 residues. V gave up 5 bases and J gave up 1 base, with 12 bases separating them. Filled out from reference TRBV19 and TRBJ2-1, the complete variable domain reads DGGITQSPKYLFRKEGQNVTLSCEQNLNHDAMYWYRQDPGQGLRLIYYSQIVNDFQKGDIAEGYSVSREKKESFPLTVTSAQKNPTAFYLCASSATSFSYNEQFFGPGTRLTVL.

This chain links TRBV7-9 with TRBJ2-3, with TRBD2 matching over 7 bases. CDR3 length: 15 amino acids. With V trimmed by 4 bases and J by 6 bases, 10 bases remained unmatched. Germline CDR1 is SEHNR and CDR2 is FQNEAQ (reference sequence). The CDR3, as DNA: TGTGCCAGCAGCTCCCGCCGACTAGCATCCGATACGCAGTATTTT. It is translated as CASSSRRLASDTQYF.

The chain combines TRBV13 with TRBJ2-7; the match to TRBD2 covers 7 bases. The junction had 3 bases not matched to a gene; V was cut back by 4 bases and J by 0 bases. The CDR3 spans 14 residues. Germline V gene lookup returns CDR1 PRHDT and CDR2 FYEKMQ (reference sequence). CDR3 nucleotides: TGTGCCAGCAGCTCAGCGGGGACCTCCTACGAGCAGTACTTC. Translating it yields CASSSAGTSYEQYF.

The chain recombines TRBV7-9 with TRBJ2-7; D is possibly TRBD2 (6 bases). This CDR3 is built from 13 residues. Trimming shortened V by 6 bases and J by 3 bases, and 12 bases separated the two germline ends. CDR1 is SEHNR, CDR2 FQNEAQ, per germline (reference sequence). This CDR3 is CASSSPGDYEQYF. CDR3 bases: TGTGCCAGCAGTTCCCCGGGGGACTACGAGCAGTACTTC.

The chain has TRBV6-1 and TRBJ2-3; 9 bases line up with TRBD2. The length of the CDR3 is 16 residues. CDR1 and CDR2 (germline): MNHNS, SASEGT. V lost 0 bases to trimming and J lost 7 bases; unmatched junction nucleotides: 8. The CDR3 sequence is CASSEAWLAGTNTQYF. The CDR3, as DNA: TGTGCCAGCAGTGAAGCTTGGCTAGCGGGGACCAATACGCAGTATTTT.

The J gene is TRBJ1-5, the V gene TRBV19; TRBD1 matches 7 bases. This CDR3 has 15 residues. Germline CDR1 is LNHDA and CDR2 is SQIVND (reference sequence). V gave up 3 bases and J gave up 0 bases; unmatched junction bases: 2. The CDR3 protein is CASSIRQGSNQPQHF. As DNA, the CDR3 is TGTGCCAGTAGTATCAGACAGGGTAGCAATCAGCCCCAGCATTTT. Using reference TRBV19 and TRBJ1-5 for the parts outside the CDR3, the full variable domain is DGGITQSPKYLFRKEGQNVTLSCEQNLNHDAMYWYRQDPGQGLRLIYYSQIVNDFQKGDIAEGYSVSREKKESFPLTVTSAQKNPTAFYLCASSIRQGSNQPQHFGDGTRLSIL.

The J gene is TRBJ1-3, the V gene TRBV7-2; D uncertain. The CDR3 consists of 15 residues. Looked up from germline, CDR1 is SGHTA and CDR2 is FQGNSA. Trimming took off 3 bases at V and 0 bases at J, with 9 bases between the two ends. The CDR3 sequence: CASSLAGSSGNTIYF. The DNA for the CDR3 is TGTGCCAGCAGCTTGGCGGGGAGCTCTGGAAACACCATATATTTT.

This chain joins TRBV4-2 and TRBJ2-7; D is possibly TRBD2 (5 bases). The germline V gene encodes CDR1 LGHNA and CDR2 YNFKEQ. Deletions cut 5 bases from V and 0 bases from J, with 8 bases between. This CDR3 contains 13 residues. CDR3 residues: CASSVGSSYEQYF. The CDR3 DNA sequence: TGTGCCAGCAGCGTAGGGAGCTCCTACGAGCAGTACTTC.

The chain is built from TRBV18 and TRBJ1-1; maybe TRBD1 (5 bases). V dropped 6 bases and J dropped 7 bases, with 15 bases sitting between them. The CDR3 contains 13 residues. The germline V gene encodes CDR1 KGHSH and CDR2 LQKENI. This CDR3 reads CASSQGPNREAFF. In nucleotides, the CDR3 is TGTGCCAGCTCCCAGGGCCCTAACCGTGAAGCTTTCTTT.

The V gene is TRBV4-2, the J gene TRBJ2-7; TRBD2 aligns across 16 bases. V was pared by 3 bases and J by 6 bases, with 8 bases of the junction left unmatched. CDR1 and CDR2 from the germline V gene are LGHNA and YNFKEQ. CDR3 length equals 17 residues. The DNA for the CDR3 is TGTGCCAGCAGCCAGGCCGTGGGGACTAGCGGGAGGGGCGAGCAGTACTTC. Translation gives CASSQAVGTSGRGEQYF.

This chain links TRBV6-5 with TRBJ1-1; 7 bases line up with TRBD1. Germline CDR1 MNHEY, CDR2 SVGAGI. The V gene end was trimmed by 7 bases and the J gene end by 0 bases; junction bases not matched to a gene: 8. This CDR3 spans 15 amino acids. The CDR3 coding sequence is TGTGCCAGCACCCGGGACAGCTGGATGAACACTGAAGCTTTCTTT. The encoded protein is CASTRDSWMNTEAFF.

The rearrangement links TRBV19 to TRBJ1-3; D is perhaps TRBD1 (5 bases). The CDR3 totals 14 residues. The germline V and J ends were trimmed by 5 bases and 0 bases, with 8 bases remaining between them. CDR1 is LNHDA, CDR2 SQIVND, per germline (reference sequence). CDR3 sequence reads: CASSQDNSGNTIYF. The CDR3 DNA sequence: TGTGCCAGTAGTCAGGACAACTCTGGAAACACCATATATTTT.

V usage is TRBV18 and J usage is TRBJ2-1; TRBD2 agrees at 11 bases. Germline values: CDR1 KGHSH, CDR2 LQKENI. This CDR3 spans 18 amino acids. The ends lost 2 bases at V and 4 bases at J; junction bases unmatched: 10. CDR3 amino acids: CASSPVTRLAGLYNEQFF. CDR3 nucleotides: TGTGCCAGCTCACCAGTCACCCGACTAGCGGGACTATACAATGAGCAGTTCTTC.

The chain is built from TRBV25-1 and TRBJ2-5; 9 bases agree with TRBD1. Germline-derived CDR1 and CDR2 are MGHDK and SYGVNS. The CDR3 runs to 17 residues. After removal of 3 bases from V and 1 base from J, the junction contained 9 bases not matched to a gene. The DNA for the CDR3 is TGTGCCAGCAGTGACACCGGGACAGGGAGGGCCCAAGAGACCCAGTACTTC. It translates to CASSDTGTGRAQETQYF.

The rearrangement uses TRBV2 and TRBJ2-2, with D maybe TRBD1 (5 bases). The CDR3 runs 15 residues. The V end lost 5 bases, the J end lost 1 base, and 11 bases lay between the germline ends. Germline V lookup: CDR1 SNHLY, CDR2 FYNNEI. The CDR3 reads CASSTQGQNTGELFF. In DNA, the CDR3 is TGTGCCAGCAGTACCCAAGGACAGAACACCGGGGAGCTGTTTTTT.

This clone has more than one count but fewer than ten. The CDR3: CASGLVRSGRRPATDTQYF. CDR3 sequence (DNA): TGTGCTAGTGGTTTGGTACGTAGCGGGAGGAGGCCTGCCACAGATACGCAGTATTTT. V usage is TRBV12-5 and J usage is TRBJ2-3; 10 bases agree with TRBD2. Germline V gene sequence: CDR1 LGHNT, CDR2 FRNRAP. The CDR3 is made up of 19 amino acids. V was clipped by 0 bases and J by 2 bases; unmatched bases: 11.

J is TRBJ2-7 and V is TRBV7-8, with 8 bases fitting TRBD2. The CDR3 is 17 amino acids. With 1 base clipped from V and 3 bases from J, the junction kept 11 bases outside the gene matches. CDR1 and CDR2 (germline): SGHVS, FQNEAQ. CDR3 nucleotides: TGTGCCAGCAGCTTAGGGGTAGTGTTAGCGGGAAACTACGAGCAGTACTTC. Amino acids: CASSLGVVLAGNYEQYF.

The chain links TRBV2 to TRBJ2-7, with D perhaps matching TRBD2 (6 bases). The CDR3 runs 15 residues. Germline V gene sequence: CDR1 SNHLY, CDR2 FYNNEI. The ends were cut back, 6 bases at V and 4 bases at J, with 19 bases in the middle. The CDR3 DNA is TGTGCCAGCAGCGGGGACTCAACGGGGAAGTACGAGCAGTACTTC. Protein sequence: CASSGDSTGKYEQYF.

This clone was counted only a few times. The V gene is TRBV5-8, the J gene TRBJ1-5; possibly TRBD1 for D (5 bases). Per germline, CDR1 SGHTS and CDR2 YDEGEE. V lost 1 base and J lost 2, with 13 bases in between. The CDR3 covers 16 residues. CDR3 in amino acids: CASSLLRGVGNQPQHF. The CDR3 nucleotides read TGTGCCAGCAGCTTGCTCCGGGGGGTGGGCAATCAGCCCCAGCATTTT.

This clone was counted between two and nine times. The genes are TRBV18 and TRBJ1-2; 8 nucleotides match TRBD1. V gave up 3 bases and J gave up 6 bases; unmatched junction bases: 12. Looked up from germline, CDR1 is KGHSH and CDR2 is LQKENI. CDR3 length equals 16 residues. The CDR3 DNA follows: TGTGCCAGCTCACCGAGAGGACAGGGAGTTATGGATGGCTACACCTTC. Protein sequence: CASSPRGQGVMDGYTF.

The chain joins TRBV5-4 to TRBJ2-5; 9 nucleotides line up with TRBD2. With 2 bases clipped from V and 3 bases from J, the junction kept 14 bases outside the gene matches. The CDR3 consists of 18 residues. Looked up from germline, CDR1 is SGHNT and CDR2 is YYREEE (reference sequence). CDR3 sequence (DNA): TGTGCCAGCAGCTTCACTTCGTTTGGCGGGGGGGCAGAAGAGACCCAGTACTTC. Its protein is CASSFTSFGGGAEETQYF.